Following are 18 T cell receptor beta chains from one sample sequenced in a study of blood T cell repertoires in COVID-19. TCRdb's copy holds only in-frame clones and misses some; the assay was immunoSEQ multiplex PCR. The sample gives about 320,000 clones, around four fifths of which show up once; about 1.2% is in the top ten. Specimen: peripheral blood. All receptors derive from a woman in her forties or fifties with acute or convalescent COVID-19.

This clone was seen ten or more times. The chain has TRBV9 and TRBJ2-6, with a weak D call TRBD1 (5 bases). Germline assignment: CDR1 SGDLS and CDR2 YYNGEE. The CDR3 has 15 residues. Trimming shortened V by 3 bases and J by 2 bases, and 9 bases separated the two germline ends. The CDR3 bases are TGTGCCAGCAGCGCCTCAGGGACTGGGGCCAACGTCCTGACTTTC. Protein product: CASSASGTGANVLTF.

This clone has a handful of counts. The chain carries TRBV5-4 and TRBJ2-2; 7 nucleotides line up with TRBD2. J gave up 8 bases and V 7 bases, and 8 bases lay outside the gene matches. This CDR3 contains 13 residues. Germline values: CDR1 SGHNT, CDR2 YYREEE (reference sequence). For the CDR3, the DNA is TGTGCCAGCGGAGGCGGGGGAAGTGGGGAGCTGTTTTTT. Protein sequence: CASGGGGSGELFF.

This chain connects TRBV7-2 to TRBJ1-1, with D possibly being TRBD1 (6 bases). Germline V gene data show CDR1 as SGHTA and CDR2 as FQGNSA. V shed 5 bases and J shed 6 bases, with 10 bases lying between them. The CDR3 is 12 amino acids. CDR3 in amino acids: CASSPRQAEAFF. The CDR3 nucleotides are TGTGCCAGCAGCCCCCGACAGGCTGAAGCTTTCTTT. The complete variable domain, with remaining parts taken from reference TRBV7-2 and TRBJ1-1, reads GAGVSQSPSNKVTEKGKDVELRCDPISGHTALYWYRQSLGQGLEFLIYFQGNSAPDKSGLPSDRFSAERTGGSVSTLTIQRTQQEDSAVYLCASSPRQAEAFFGQGTRLTVV.

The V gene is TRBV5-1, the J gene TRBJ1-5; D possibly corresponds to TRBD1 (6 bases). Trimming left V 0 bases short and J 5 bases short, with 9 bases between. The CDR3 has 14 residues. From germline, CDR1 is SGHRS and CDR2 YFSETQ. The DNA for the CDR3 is TGCGCCAGCAGCTTGGGGTCAGGGGATCAGCCCCAGCATTTT. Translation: CASSLGSGDQPQHF.

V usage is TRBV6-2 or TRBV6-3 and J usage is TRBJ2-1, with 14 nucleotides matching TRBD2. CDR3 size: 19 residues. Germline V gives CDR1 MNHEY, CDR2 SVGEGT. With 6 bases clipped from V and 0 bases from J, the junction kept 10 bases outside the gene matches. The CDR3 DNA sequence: TGTGCCAGCAGCCCTCGACTAGCGGGAGGGCCTTCCTCCTACAATGAGCAGTTCTTC. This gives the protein CASSPRLAGGPSSYNEQFF.

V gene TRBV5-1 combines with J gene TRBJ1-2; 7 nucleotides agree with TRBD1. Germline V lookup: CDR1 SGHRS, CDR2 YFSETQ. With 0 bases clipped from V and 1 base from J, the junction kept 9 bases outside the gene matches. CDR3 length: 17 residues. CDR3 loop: CASSLGAGTESNYGYTF. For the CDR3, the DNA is TGCGCCAGCAGCTTGGGGGCTGGGACAGAAAGTAACTATGGCTACACCTTC.

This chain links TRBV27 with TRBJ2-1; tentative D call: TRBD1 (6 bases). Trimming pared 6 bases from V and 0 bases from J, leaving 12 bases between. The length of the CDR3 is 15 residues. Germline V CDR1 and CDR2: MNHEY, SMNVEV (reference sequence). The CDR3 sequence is CASSYRDISYNEQFF. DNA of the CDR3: TGTGCCAGCAGCTACCGGGACATCTCCTACAATGAGCAGTTCTTC.

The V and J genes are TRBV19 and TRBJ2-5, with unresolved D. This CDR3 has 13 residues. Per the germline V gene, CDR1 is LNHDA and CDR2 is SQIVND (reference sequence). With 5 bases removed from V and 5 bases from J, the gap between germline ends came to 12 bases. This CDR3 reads CASSPLNFETQYF. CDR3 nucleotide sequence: TGTGCCAGTAGTCCCTTAAATTTCGAGACCCAGTACTTC.

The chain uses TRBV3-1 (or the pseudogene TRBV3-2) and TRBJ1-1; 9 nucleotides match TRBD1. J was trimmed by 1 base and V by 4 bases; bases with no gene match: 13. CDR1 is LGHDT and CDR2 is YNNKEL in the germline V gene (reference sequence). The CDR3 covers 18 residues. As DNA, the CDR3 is TGTGCCAGCAGCCCGGGACAGGGTGAGGGGTCACGGAACACTGAAGCTTTCTTT. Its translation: CASSPGQGEGSRNTEAFF.

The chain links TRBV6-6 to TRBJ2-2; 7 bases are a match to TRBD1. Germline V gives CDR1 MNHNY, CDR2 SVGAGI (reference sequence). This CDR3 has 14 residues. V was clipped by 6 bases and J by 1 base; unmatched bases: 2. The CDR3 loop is CASSRDRNTGELFF. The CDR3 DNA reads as TGTGCCAGCAGCCGGGACAGGAACACCGGGGAGCTGTTTTTT.

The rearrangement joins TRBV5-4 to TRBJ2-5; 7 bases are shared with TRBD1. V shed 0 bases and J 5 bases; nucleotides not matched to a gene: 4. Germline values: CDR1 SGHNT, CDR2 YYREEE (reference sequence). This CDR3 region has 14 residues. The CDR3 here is CASSLDGRGETQYF. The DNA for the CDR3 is TGTGCCAGCAGCTTGGACGGCAGGGGGGAGACCCAGTACTTC.

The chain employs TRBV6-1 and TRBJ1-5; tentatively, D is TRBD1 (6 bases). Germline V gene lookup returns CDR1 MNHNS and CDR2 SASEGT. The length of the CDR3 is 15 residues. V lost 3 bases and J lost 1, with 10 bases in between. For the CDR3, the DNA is TGTGCCAGCAGTGACAGGGGCGAAAGCAATCAGCCCCAGCATTTT. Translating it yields CASSDRGESNQPQHF.

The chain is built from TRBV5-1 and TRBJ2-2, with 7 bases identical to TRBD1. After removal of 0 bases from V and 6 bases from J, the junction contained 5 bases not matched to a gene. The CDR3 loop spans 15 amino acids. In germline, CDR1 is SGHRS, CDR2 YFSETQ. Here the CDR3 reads CASSLDPGGAGELFF. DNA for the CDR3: TGCGCCAGCAGCTTGGACCCAGGGGGAGCCGGGGAGCTGTTTTTT.

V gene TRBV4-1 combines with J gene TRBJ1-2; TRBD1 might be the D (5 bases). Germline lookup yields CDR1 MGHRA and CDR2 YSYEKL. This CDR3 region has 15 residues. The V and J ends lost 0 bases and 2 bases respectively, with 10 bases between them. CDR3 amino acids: CASSQDREGNYGYTF. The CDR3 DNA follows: TGCGCCAGCAGCCAAGATAGGGAGGGGAACTATGGCTACACCTTC.

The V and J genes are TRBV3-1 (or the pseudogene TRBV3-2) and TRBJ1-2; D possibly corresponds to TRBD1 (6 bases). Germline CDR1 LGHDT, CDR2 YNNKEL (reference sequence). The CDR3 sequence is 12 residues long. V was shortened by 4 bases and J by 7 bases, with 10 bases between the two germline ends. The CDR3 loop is CASSLGGAGYTF. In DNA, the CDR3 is TGTGCCAGCAGCCTAGGGGGGGCTGGCTACACCTTC.

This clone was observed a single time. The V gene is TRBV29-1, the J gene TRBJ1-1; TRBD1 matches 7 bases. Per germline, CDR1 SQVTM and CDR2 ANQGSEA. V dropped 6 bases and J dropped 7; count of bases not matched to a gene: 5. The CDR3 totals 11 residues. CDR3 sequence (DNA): TGCAGCGTGTCGACAGGGAATGAAGCTTTCTTT. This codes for CSVSTGNEAFF.

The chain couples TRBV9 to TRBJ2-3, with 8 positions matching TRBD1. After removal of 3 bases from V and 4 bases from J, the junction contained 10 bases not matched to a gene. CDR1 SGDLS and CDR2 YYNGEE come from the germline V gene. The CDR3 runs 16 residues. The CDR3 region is CASSDPPGGNADTQYF. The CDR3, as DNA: TGTGCCAGCAGCGACCCCCCAGGGGGCAACGCAGATACGCAGTATTTT.

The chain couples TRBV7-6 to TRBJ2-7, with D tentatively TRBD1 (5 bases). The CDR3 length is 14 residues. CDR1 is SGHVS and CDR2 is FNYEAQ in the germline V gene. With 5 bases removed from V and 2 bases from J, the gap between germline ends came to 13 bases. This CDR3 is CASSEAGIAYEQYF. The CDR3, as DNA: TGTGCCAGCAGCGAGGCAGGGATAGCCTACGAGCAGTACTTC.